What follows are 32 T cell receptor beta chains derived from one specimen sequenced in a study of T cells in Graves' hyperthyroidism and ophthalmopathy. Amplified TCR beta CDR3 regions came from RNA transcripts. Initially, a first-round RT-PCR of the TCR CDR3 employed the HTBI primer set. TCRdb called the multiplex PCR reads again in MiXCR, with one record for every CDR3 protein. The table records some 720,000 distinct CDR3 sequences, roughly 15% of them present only once. The sequencing sample was made of blood. These receptors all stem from a man between 18 and 35 years old with Graves' hyperthyroidism.

The sample holds many counts of this clonotype. This sequence joins TRBV30 and TRBJ2-2; TRBD1 agrees at 9 bases. The V segment lost 5 bases and the J segment 7 bases; nucleotides outside the gene matches: 14. In germline, CDR1 is GTSNPN, CDR2 SVGIG (reference sequence). The CDR3 contains 16 residues. The CDR3 region is CAWARTGVLVNGELFF. In nucleotides, the CDR3 is TGTGCCTGGGCCAGGACAGGGGTCCTTGTCAACGGGGAGCTGTTTTTT.

This chain links TRBV28 with TRBJ2-7, with D unclear. Trimming stripped 4 bases from V and 6 bases from J, with 10 bases between. The CDR3 extends over 12 amino acids. The V gene's germline CDR1 is MDHEN and CDR2 SYDVKM. CDR3 loop: CASSSKGREQYF. The CDR3 DNA sequence: TGTGCCAGCAGTTCTAAAGGCCGCGAGCAGTACTTC.

The chain is built from TRBV7-3 and TRBJ2-3; D unresolved. Germline V gene lookup returns CDR1 SGHTA and CDR2 FQGTGA. Between the trimmed V and J ends, which lost 5 bases and 6 bases, there was a span of 12 bases. The CDR3 sequence is 13 residues long. CDR3 loop: CASSSSGQDTQYF. CDR3 in DNA: TGTGCCAGCAGCAGCAGTGGCCAGGATACGCAGTATTTT.

The rearrangement links TRBV30 to TRBJ2-7; D call uncertain. V lost 4 bases, J lost 6 bases, and 16 bases lay in between. The CDR3 covers 13 residues. Germline V gives CDR1 GTSNPN, CDR2 SVGIG (reference sequence). This CDR3 is CAWNKLLEREQYF. As DNA, the CDR3 is TGTGCCTGGAACAAGTTGTTAGAGCGCGAGCAGTACTTC.

This clonotype was seen ten or more times. This chain connects TRBV27 to TRBJ2-7; 8 positions match TRBD1. Germline V CDR1 and CDR2: MNHEY, SMNVEV (reference sequence). V lost 5 bases and J lost 3; bases outside the gene matches: 18. The CDR3 totals 18 residues. In nucleotides, the CDR3 is TGTGCCAGCAGTCGGGCCAGGGGGCTATACCATTCATACTACGAGCAGTACTTC. Protein: CASSRARGLYHSYYEQYF.

The chain uses TRBV10-1 and TRBJ1-1; 7 bases align to TRBD1. V lost 4 bases to trimming and J lost 7 bases; unmatched junction nucleotides: 6. CDR1 and CDR2 from the germline V gene are WNHNN and SYGVQD (reference sequence). This CDR3 comprises 13 residues. The CDR3 sequence: CASSGGQTLEAFF. The CDR3 DNA reads TGCGCCAGCAGTGGGGGACAGACGCTTGAAGCTTTCTTT.

This clonotype was seen many times. This chain links TRBV28 with TRBJ2-2; TRBD2 aligns across 12 bases. J lost 7 bases, V lost 5 bases, and 8 bases had no gene match. The CDR3 totals 16 residues. In germline, CDR1 is MDHEN, CDR2 SYDVKM. For the CDR3, the DNA is TGTGCCAGCAGTGAACCCGGGACTAGCGGGCGCGGGGAGCTGTTTTTT. It encodes CASSEPGTSGRGELFF.

This clonotype occurred many times. The CDR3: CASSREGKSAEAFF. As DNA, the CDR3 is TGTGCCAGCAGCCGGGAAGGGAAGTCCGCTGAAGCTTTCTTT. The chain joins TRBV11-2 to TRBJ1-1, with no clear D. V was cut by 5 bases and J by 6 bases, with 16 bases left in between. The germline gives CDR1 SGHAT, CDR2 FQNNGV. The CDR3 covers 14 residues.

This clonotype came up a few times. This rearrangement joins TRBV20-1 to TRBJ2-3, with D perhaps TRBD1 (5 bases). The V end lost 0 bases, the J end lost 3 bases, and 13 bases lay between the germline ends. The CDR3 covers 15 residues. Germline-derived CDR1 and CDR2 are DFQATT and SNEGSKA (reference sequence). CDR3 residues: CSARDQGHSTDTQYF. CDR3 nucleotide sequence: TGCAGTGCTAGAGATCAAGGACATTCAACAGATACGCAGTATTTT.

This sequence joins TRBV2 and TRBJ2-3; D is unclear. With 3 bases removed from V and 5 bases from J, the gap between germline ends came to 6 bases. Looked up from germline, CDR1 is SNHLY and CDR2 is FYNNEI. The CDR3 is 12 residues long. The CDR3 bases are TGTGCCAGCAGTGACCCCCTAGATACGCAGTATTTT. Translating it yields CASSDPLDTQYF.

This clonotype was recorded many times. The chain has TRBV28 and TRBJ1-5; 7 bases are a match to TRBD1. The length of the CDR3 is 16 residues. Trimming cost V 7 bases and J 4 bases; bases outside gene matches: 13. The V gene's germline CDR1 is MDHEN and CDR2 SYDVKM. As DNA, the CDR3 is TGTGCCAGCACCTCTTTAGGGGACAGCAAGAATCAGCCCCAGCATTTT. Residues: CASTSLGDSKNQPQHF.

The rearrangement links TRBV28 to TRBJ1-5; 8 bases align to TRBD1. From germline, CDR1 is MDHEN and CDR2 SYDVKM. Trimming took 6 bases from V and 0 from J; bases not matched to a gene: 7. CDR3 length: 16 residues. The CDR3 is CASRRVDRGSNQPQHF. The CDR3 bases are TGTGCCAGCAGACGCGTCGACAGGGGTAGCAATCAGCCCCAGCATTTT.

This clonotype was counted many times. The junction departs from germline at one end; a sequencing error may be responsible. The chain carries TRBV2 and TRBJ2-7, with unresolved D. This CDR3 comprises 12 residues. CDR1 and CDR2 (germline): SNHLY, FYNNEI. CDR3 sequence reads: CASGRFSYGQYF. Written as DNA, the CDR3 is TGTGCCAGCGGACGGTTCTCCTACGGGCAGTACTTC.

At least ten counts were recorded for this clonotype. This chain links TRBV20-1 with TRBJ1-1, with 7 bases lining up with TRBD1. Per the germline V gene, CDR1 is DFQATT and CDR2 is SNEGSKA (reference sequence). The V segment lost 5 bases and the J segment 3 bases; nucleotides outside the gene matches: 6. The CDR3 consists of 13 residues. CDR3 nucleotide sequence: TGCAGTGCTTATACAGGGGAGGACACTGAAGCTTTCTTT. It encodes CSAYTGEDTEAFF.

This clonotype was counted many times. The chain links TRBV28 to TRBJ2-7; D ambiguous. CDR1 MDHEN and CDR2 SYDVKM come from the germline V gene. V was clipped by 6 bases and J by 6 bases, with 9 bases between them. The CDR3 totals 11 residues. Here the CDR3 reads CASSHESEQYF. The CDR3 region has the DNA TGTGCCAGCAGCCATGAAAGCGAGCAGTACTTC.

J is TRBJ1-6 and V is TRBV29-1, with unresolved D. The ends were cut back, 0 bases at V and 10 bases at J, with 10 bases in the middle. The length of the CDR3 is 13 residues. Germline CDR1 is SQVTM and CDR2 is ANQGSEA. The CDR3, as DNA: TGCAGCGTTGAAGAGGGAATGGGATCACCCCTCCACTTT. Translated, it gives CSVEEGMGSPLHF.

This clonotype was seen more than once but under ten times. The chain links TRBV10-2 to TRBJ2-1, with TRBD2 as a possible D gene (6 bases). From germline, CDR1 is WSHSY and CDR2 SAAADI. This CDR3 is 14 amino acids long. Trimming took off 8 bases at V and 2 bases at J, with 13 bases between the two ends. In DNA form, the CDR3 reads TGCGCCAGCTTAGTCGGAGGGGCCTACAATGAGCAGTTCTTC. As protein: CASLVGGAYNEQFF.

A note on this clonotype: A much larger clonotype is one base distant, so this may be a read error. This rearrangement joins TRBV7-2 to TRBJ2-5, with TRBD2 identical over 9 bases. V dropped 4 bases and J dropped 5; count of bases not matched to a gene: 14. This CDR3 contains 17 residues. The germline V gene encodes CDR1 SGHTA and CDR2 FQGNSA. The CDR3 DNA reads as TGTGCCAGCAGCTCTGTGGGAGGCGGGAGGGCCCTGGAGACCCAGTACTTC. Its translation: CASSSVGGGRALETQYF.

Concerning this clonotype: It may be a read error: a sequence one base away is much more abundant. The rearrangement uses TRBV20-1 and TRBJ2-7, with TRBD2 identical over 16 bases. Germline lookup yields CDR1 DFQATT and CDR2 SNEGSKA (reference sequence). There are 18 residues in the CDR3. The CDR3 nucleotides are TGCGGTGCTAGTCCCCCCCGTTCGGGGACTAGCGGGAGGGGCGAGCAGTACTTC. Protein sequence: CGASPPRSGTSGRGEQYF.

This clonotype was detected many times. This chain uses TRBV28 with TRBJ2-5; TRBD1 agrees at 10 bases. V dropped 5 bases and J dropped 9; count of bases not matched to a gene: 12. CDR1 is MDHEN, CDR2 SYDVKM, per germline. This CDR3 is 15 amino acids long. The CDR3 spells CASSTRGQGPLAQYF. CDR3 nucleotide sequence: TGTGCCAGCAGTACCCGGGGACAGGGGCCGTTGGCCCAGTACTTC.

The chain combines TRBV6-1 with TRBJ2-6; D gene unclear. Trimming shortened V by 6 bases and J by 3 bases, and 6 bases separated the two germline ends. Germline V lookup: CDR1 MNHNS, CDR2 SASEGT. The CDR3 is 13 residues long. The CDR3 protein is CASRPDGANVLTF. For the CDR3, the DNA is TGTGCCAGCAGACCTGATGGGGCCAACGTCCTGACTTTC.

V gene TRBV10-3 combines with J gene TRBJ2-1, with 8 bases that match TRBD2. The trim removed 6 bases at V and 5 bases at J, leaving 3 bases unmatched. This CDR3 contains 13 residues. CDR1 and CDR2 from the germline V gene are ENHRY and SYGVKD. The CDR3 DNA sequence: TGTGCCATCAGGGGACTAGAGCACAATGAGCAGTTCTTC. This sequence encodes CAIRGLEHNEQFF.

This clonotype was picked up many times. The genes are TRBV27 and TRBJ2-7; 9 positions agree with TRBD2. Per the germline V gene, CDR1 is MNHEY and CDR2 is SMNVEV (reference sequence). The V segment lost 5 bases and the J segment 6 bases; nucleotides outside the gene matches: 8. The CDR3 sequence is 14 residues long. Here the CDR3 DNA reads TGTGCCAGCAGTCCCTCAGCGGGAGGTGTCGAGCAGTACTTC. Translating it yields CASSPSAGGVEQYF.

This clonotype occurred many times. The J gene is TRBJ2-7, the V gene TRBV2, with D possibly matching TRBD2 (6 bases). The V gene lost 6 bases and the J gene lost 0 bases, with 18 bases spanning the gap. The germline gives CDR1 SNHLY, CDR2 FYNNEI. CDR3 length: 16 residues. The CDR3 spells CASRAFSGGSSYEQYF. The CDR3 coding sequence is TGTGCCAGCAGGGCCTTTAGCGGAGGGAGCTCCTACGAGCAGTACTTC.

The chain has TRBV5-1 and TRBJ2-7, with TRBD2 matching 9 bases. Trimming took 5 bases from V and 3 from J; bases not matched to a gene: 6. Germline V lookup: CDR1 SGHRS, CDR2 YFSETQ. This CDR3 region has 14 residues. DNA of the CDR3: TGCGCCAGCAGGCCCGGGACTAGCTTCTACGAGCAGTACTTC. Translation: CASRPGTSFYEQYF.

In this sample, this clonotype turned up many times. The V call is TRBV10-3, the J call TRBJ2-1; TRBD2 matches 13 bases. Germline V gives CDR1 ENHRY, CDR2 SYGVKD. CDR3 size: 14 residues. V dropped 6 bases and J dropped 8; count of bases not matched to a gene: 4. CDR3 in DNA: TGTGCCATCAGCTGGACTAGCGGGAGTTATGAGCAGTTCTTC. This sequence encodes CAISWTSGSYEQFF.

This clonotype has only a few counts. The chain has TRBV15 and TRBJ1-2; tentative D call: TRBD1 (5 bases). The V gene lost 3 bases and the J gene lost 10 bases, with 15 bases spanning the gap. Looked up from germline, CDR1 is LNHNV and CDR2 is YYDKDF (reference sequence). This CDR3 spans 13 amino acids. The CDR3: CATSRTQGEDYTF. For the CDR3, the DNA is TGTGCCACCAGCAGGACCCAAGGGGAAGACTACACCTTC.

This clonotype was found many times. The V gene is TRBV2, the J gene TRBJ1-4; 7 nucleotides line up with TRBD1. V lost 7 bases and J lost 3; bases outside the gene matches: 2. This CDR3 has 13 amino acids. Germline V gene sequence: CDR1 SNHLY, CDR2 FYNNEI. The CDR3 sequence is CASKGTANEKLFF. The CDR3 bases are TGTGCCAGCAAAGGGACAGCTAATGAAAAACTGTTTTTT.

In its sample, this clonotype was seen many times. This chain connects TRBV20-1 to TRBJ2-1, with D possibly being TRBD1 or TRBD2 (5 bases each). Between the trimmed V and J ends, which lost 4 bases and 7 bases, there was a span of 23 bases. The CDR3 spans 16 residues. Germline-derived CDR1 and CDR2 are DFQATT and SNEGSKA (reference sequence). The CDR3 nucleotides read TGCAGTGCTAAAATTGGGGGTGGGGCGCGACATAATGAGCAGTTCTTC. Amino acids: CSAKIGGGARHNEQFF.

V usage is TRBV27 and J usage is TRBJ2-7, with 7 bases lining up with TRBD1. The V segment lost 5 bases and the J segment 4 bases; nucleotides outside the gene matches: 14. The CDR3 spans 16 residues. In germline, CDR1 is MNHEY, CDR2 SMNVEV (reference sequence). The CDR3 DNA follows: TGTGCCAGCAGTCCCACCCCCGGGACAGTCCAATACGAGCAGTACTTC. Its translation: CASSPTPGTVQYEQYF.

This clonotype has ten or more counts. The chain links TRBV6-2 or TRBV6-3 to TRBJ1-5; 7 nucleotides agree with TRBD1. CDR1 and CDR2 from the germline V gene are MNHEY and SVGEGT. The CDR3 has 13 residues. V gave up 7 bases and J gave up 6 bases; unmatched junction bases: 6. CDR3 protein: CASIQGGGQPQHF. The CDR3 coding sequence is TGTGCCAGCATCCAGGGGGGAGGTCAGCCCCAGCATTTT.

This clonotype came up many times. The genes are TRBV9 and TRBJ2-1; 8 positions match TRBD2. Germline CDR1 and CDR2: SGDLS and YYNGEE. This CDR3 has 15 amino acids. The V and J ends lost 3 bases and 2 bases, in that order; junction bases with no gene match: 4. In DNA form, the CDR3 reads TGTGCCAGCAGCGAAGCGGGAGCGGCCTACAATGAGCAGTTCTTC. This translates into CASSEAGAAYNEQFF.